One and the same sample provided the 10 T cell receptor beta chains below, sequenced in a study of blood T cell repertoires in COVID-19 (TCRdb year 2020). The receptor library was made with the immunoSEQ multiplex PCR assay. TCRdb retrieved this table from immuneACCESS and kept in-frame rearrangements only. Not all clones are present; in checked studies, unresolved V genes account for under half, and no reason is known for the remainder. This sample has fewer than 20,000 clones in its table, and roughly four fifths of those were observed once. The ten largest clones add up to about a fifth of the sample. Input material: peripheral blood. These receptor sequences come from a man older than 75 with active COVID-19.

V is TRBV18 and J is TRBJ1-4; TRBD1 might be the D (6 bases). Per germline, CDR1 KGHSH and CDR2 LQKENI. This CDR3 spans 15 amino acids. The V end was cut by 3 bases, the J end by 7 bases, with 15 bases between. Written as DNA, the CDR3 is TGTGCCAGCTCACCGTATCAGGGGTCAGGTGAAAAACTGTTTTTT. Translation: CASSPYQGSGEKLFF.

The CDR3, as DNA: TGTGCCAGCAGCTGGAGAGGATTGAGAACTGATGGCTACACCTTC. It yields the protein CASSWRGLRTDGYTF. The genes are TRBV5-6 and TRBJ1-2; D not certain. This CDR3 comprises 15 residues. Per germline, CDR1 SGHDT and CDR2 YYEEEE. V shed 3 bases and J shed 6 bases, with 18 bases lying between them.

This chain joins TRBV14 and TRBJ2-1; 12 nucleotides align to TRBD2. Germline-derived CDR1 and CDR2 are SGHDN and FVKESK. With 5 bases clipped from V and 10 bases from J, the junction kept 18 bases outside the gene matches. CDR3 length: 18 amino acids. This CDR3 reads CASSSGSRLAGGPGEQFF. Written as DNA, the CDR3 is TGTGCCAGCAGCTCAGGATCGAGGCTAGCGGGAGGGCCAGGGGAGCAGTTCTTC.

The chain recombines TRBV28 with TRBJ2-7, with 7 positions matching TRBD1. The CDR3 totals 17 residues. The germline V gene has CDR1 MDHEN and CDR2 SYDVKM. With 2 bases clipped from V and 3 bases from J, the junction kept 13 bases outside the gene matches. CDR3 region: CASSLGLGQSSNYEQYF. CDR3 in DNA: TGTGCCAGCAGTTTAGGACTGGGACAGAGTAGTAACTACGAGCAGTACTTC.

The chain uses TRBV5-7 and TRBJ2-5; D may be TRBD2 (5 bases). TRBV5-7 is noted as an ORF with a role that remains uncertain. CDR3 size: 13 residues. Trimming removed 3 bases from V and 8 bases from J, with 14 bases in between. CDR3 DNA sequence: TGTGCCAGCAGCTGCCTAGCTTTCCCCACCCAGTACTTC. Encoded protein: CASSCLAFPTQYF.

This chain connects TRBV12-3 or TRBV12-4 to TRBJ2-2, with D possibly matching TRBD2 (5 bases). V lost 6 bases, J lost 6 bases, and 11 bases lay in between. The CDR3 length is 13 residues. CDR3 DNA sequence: TGTGCCAGCAGACAAACTAGATCCGGGGAGCTGTTTTTT. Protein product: CASRQTRSGELFF.

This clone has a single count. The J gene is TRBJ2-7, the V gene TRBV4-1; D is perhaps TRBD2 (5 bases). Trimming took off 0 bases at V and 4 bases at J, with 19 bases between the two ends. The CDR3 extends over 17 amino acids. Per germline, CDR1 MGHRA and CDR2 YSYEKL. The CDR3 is CASSQEWISSRTYEQYF. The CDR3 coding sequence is TGCGCCAGCAGCCAAGAATGGATTAGTAGCAGGACTTACGAGCAGTACTTC.

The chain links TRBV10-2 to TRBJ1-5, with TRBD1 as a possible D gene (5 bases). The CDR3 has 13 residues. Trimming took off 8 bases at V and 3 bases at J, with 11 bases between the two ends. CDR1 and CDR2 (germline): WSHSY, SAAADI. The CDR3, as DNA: TGCGCCAGCCGACGGGACTTCAATCAGCCCCAGCATTTT. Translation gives CASRRDFNQPQHF.

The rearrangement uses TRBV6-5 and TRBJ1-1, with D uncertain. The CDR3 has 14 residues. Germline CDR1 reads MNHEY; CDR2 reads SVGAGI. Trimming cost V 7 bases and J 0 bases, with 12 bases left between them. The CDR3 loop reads CASTEGNMNTEAFF. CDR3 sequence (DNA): TGTGCCAGCACCGAGGGCAACATGAACACTGAAGCTTTCTTT.

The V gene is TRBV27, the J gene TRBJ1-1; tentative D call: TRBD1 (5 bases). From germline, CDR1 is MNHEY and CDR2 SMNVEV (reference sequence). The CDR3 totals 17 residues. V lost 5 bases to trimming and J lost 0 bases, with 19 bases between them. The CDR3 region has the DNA TGTGCCAGCAGTCCCTCGATGGAGGGGCCCATGAACACTGAAGCTTTCTTT. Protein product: CASSPSMEGPMNTEAFF.